This is a list of T cell receptor beta chains from one sample in a study of T cells in Graves' hyperthyroidism and ophthalmopathy. TCRdb processed the multiplex PCR reads anew with MiXCR; each CDR3 protein has one entry. The table has around 690,000 distinct CDR3 sequences, around 15% seen once; the top ten hold about 16%. Sequenced: blood. The receptors originated from a man over 45 with Graves' hyperthyroidism. CDR3s include the opening cysteine and the closing phenylalanine or tryptophan. D genes are given only for firm matches. Rows give clone size only sometimes, using once, few, many, or a class for an expanded clone.

d_call | j_call | clone_size | v_call | cdr3_nt | cdr3_aa
- | TRBJ2-1 | many | TRBV28 | TGTGCCAGCAGACCTCAAACCTACAATGAGCAGTTCTTC | CASRPQTYNEQFF
- | TRBJ2-1 | many | TRBV11-2 | TGTGCCAGCAGCTTGGCTGAGATGACTATCAATGAGCAGTTCTTC | CASSLAEMTINEQFF
- | TRBJ1-2 | many | TRBV28 | TGTGCCAGCAGTTCCCCAGTCGTGCGGAGGAGGAGTGGCTACACCTTC | CASSSPVVRRRSGYTF
TRBD2 | TRBJ2-2 | few | TRBV12-3/TRBV12-4 | TGTGCCAGCAGTTTAGTAGCGGGAGTCGGTTCGAACACCGGGGAGCTGTTTTTT | CASSLVAGVGSNTGELFF
TRBD2 | TRBJ2-1 | few | TRBV7-3 | TGTGCCAGCAGCTTGCAACCTAGCGGGAGCTCCTACAATGAGCAGTTCTTC | CASSLQPSGSSYNEQFF
TRBD2 | TRBJ2-5 | - | TRBV6-1 | TGTGCCAGCAGTAGCCCGGGACTACCCCAAGAGACCCAGTACTTC | CASSSPGLPQETQYF
- | TRBJ1-1 | few | TRBV28 | TGTGCCAGCGGGACACTGAACACTGAAGCTTTCTTT | CASGTLNTEAFF
- | TRBJ2-2 | many | TRBV14 | TGTGCCAGCAGCCAAGTTCCGGTCGGGGAGCTGTTTTTT | CASSQVPVGELFF
TRBD1 | TRBJ2-2 | - | TRBV5-1 | TGCGCCAGCAGCTTGTCCGGGACAGGGGGTTCCACCGGGGAGCTGTTTTTT | CASSLSGTGGSTGELFF
- | TRBJ2-3 | many | TRBV28 | TGTGCCAGCAGCCCTCGGGTTACGCAGTATTTT | CASSPRVTQYF
TRBD1 | TRBJ2-7 | many | TRBV11-2 | TGTGCCAGCAGCTTAGAGGGACAGGTAACCTACGAGCAGTACTTC | CASSLEGQVTYEQYF
- | TRBJ2-7 | - | TRBV5-1 | TGCGCCAGCAGCCCAAACTCCGGGGCTCACTACGAGCAGTACTTC | CASSPNSGAHYEQYF
TRBD1 | TRBJ2-2 | - | TRBV18 | TGTGCCAGCTCACCCCGGGACAGGGGCACCACCGGGGAGCTGTTTTTT | CASSPRDRGTTGELFF
- | TRBJ2-5 | - | TRBV7-9 | TGTGCCAGCAGCCCACCGGAGGGTGGGGAGACCCAGTACTTC | CASSPPEGGETQYF
- | TRBJ2-7 | - | TRBV5-1 | TGCGCCAGCAGCCCAACCTTGGACAACTCCTACGAGCAGTACTTC | CASSPTLDNSYEQYF
- | TRBJ2-1 | - | TRBV27 | TGTGCCAGCAATTTAGGAGGGAGCTCCTACAATGAGCAGTTCTTC | CASNLGGSSYNEQFF
TRBD1 | TRBJ2-7 | - | TRBV28 | TGTGCCACTTCGGACAGGGCCTCCTACGAGCAGTACTTC | CATSDRASYEQYF
TRBD1 | TRBJ2-6 | many | TRBV6-2/TRBV6-3 | TGTGCCAGCAGCCCGACGCCGGGACAGGGGGATGGGGCCAACGTCCTGACTTTC | CASSPTPGQGDGANVLTF
- | TRBJ2-2 | - | TRBV19 | TGTGCCAGTAGGCCGGGGTCGAACACCGGGGAGCTGTTTTTT | CASRPGSNTGELFF
- | TRBJ1-3 | few | TRBV28 | TGTGCCAGCAGTTTATTCGTCGGGGGGCGTTCCTCTGGAAACACCATATATTTT | CASSLFVGGRSSGNTIYF
- | TRBJ2-1 | few | TRBV7-6 | TGTGCCAGCAGGCCCGCGGGGGCTGAGCAGTTCTTC | CASRPAGAEQFF
- | TRBJ2-3 | - | TRBV3-1 | TGTGCCAGCAGCCATCTGTCAGGGCGGGATACGCAGTATTTT | CASSHLSGRDTQYF
- | TRBJ2-7 | - | TRBV12-5 | TGTGCTAGTGGTTTGGGACGGCGAGTTAAATCTTCGTACGAGCAGTACTTC | CASGLGRRVKSSYEQYF
TRBD1 | TRBJ1-6 | many | TRBV28 | TGTGCCAGCAAAGGGGGAGCAGGGGGAAGATCACCCCTCCACTTT | CASKGGAGGRSPLHF
- | TRBJ2-4 | many | TRBV2 | TGTGCCAGCAGTCAAAGCAAAAACATTCAGTACTTC | CASSQSKNIQYF
TRBD2 | TRBJ2-3 | many | TRBV28 | TGTGCCAGCAGCCTACCCGCGGGAGGCCCCACAGATACGCAGTATTTT | CASSLPAGGPTDTQYF
- | TRBJ2-5 | many | TRBV20-1 | TGCAGTGCGCGCGACACCCTGGAGGCCCAGTACTTC | CSARDTLEAQYF
TRBD1 | TRBJ2-2 | many | TRBV12-5 | TGTGCTAGTGGTTTGGTACTTGAGGGGGCGCGTGTTGGCACCGGGGAGCTGTTTTTT | CASGLVLEGARVGTGELFF
TRBD1 | TRBJ1-1 | many | TRBV30 | TGTGCCTGGGACAGGGGGCGGTTGAACACTGAAGCTTTCTTT | CAWDRGRLNTEAFF
TRBD1 | TRBJ2-7 | many | TRBV2 | TGTGCCAGCAGAACCCCAGGGACAGGAAAGCGAGAGCAGTACTTC | CASRTPGTGKREQYF
- | TRBJ2-3 | few | TRBV7-2 | TGTGCCAGCAGAGACCCCCGGGACACAGATACGCAGTATTTT | CASRDPRDTDTQYF
- | TRBJ2-7 | - | TRBV7-2 | TGTGCCAGCAGCTTAGCTCCCAGGGTTGAGTACGAGCAGTACTTC | CASSLAPRVEYEQYF
TRBD1 | TRBJ1-6 | few | TRBV5-5 | TGTGCCAGCAGGGGGGGGACAGTGAGCTCCTATAATTCACCCCTCCACTTT | CASRGGTVSSYNSPLHF
TRBD1 | TRBJ2-7 | - | TRBV6-1 | TGTGCCAGCAGTGAACACGGGACAGGGTCTTACGAGCAGTACTTC | CASSEHGTGSYEQYF
- | TRBJ2-7 | many | TRBV27 | TGTGCCAGCAGTTTCCAAGAATCTCGACTCGAGCAGTACTTC | CASSFQESRLEQYF
- | TRBJ1-1 | - | TRBV20-1 | TGCAGTGCTAGAGCAACGGGACCGCAGCACGCTGAAGCTTTCTTT | CSARATGPQHAEAFF
TRBD2 | TRBJ2-1 | few | TRBV9 | TGTGCCAGCAGCACCGGGACTAGCGGGGGGGCGGATGAGCAGTTCTTC | CASSTGTSGGADEQFF
- | TRBJ1-2 | many | TRBV12-3/TRBV12-4 | TGTGCCAGCAGTTTAGGGCCAGGGGAATCTCTCTATGGCTACACCTTC | CASSLGPGESLYGYTF
TRBD2 | TRBJ2-5 | - | TRBV29-1 | TGCAGCGTTGAGCCGGCCGGGGGGGCCAAGGGGGAGACCCAGTACTTC | CSVEPAGGAKGETQYF
- | TRBJ1-3 | - | TRBV2 | TGTGCCAGCAGTGAAGAGGACTTCTCTGGAAACACCATATATTTT | CASSEEDFSGNTIYF
- | TRBJ2-7 | many | TRBV2 | TGTGCCAGCAGTGGGTCGGGGTACGAGCAGTACTTC | CASSGSGYEQYF
- | TRBJ2-2 | many | TRBV2 | TGTGCCAGCACAAGTCAGAACACCGGGGAGCTGTTTTTT | CASTSQNTGELFF